This TCR beta chain was sequenced for a study of blood T cell repertoires in COVID-19 (dated by TCRdb to the early 2020s). For context, the study as a whole: Samples from collaborators originated in the United States, Italy and Spain and spanned both the acute and convalescent phases of COVID-19. The repertoires were released in a freely available public database intended as a resource for research on the immune response to SARS-CoV-2. The samples were drawn from the first 160 participants of the ongoing ImmuneRACE study and from 1,254 subjects provided by 6 global collaborators. Where HLA class I and class II types were available, the types were taken from metadata supplied by the sample provider, not from assay-based typing. The material from the prospective study consisted of cDNA or gDNA derived from T cells, B-cell-depleted T cells, or PBMCs. The dataset comprised deeply sampled blood TCRbeta repertoires from subjects exposed to, actively infected with, or recovered from COVID-19. A de-identified subject ID, COVID-19 status, age in years and sex were almost always included in the sample metadata. What the research found in general, with its limitations: The quantity of clinical and demographic metadata differed by source and by participant and was supplied without curation.

V is cut by 4 bases and J by 5 bases, and the space between the germline ends is 11 bases. The germline V gene provides CDR1 LGHNA and CDR2 YSLEER. Including cysteine and phenylalanine, the CDR3 has 13 amino acids. The read is trimmed to its CDR3 DNA, 39 bases read in frame from base 1. TCRbeta CDR3 regions were amplified from genomic DNA using the immunoSEQ Assay, a bias-controlled multiplex PCR. In the authors' own workflow: Within the assay, amplification of reference gene primers was used to estimate how many nucleated cells each sample contained. To quantify the absolute abundance of each unique TCRbeta CDR3 rearrangement, sequence reads were collapsed and filtered. For each sample, productive Simpson clonality was calculated as the square root of Simpson's diversity index over productive rearrangements. This is the immuneACCESS table as TCRdb keeps it, with only in-frame sequences that have V and J called. A part of the clones is gone; compared with another copy, unresolved V genes explain less than half, and the rest is unexplained. The DNA gave D and trimming, while V, J and clone size come from that table. The sample data list about 87,000 clones, and about 88% of these were observed just once. About 5% of the sample goes to the ten largest clones.

Note on this clone: Its antigen specificity is not known. The sample holds no much larger clone one base away, and base qualities are not on file.

Collaborating institutions collected whole blood in K2EDTA tubes following their own protocols. For TCRbeta analysis, collaborators shipped samples in one of three forms: frozen whole blood, isolated PBMCs, or DNA extracted from either of those sample types. The sequenced sample consisted of peripheral blood. The rearranged segments are TRBV4-3 and TRBJ1-1; the D gene is perhaps TRBD1, on 5 matching bases. The sequence derives from a woman older than 75 with active COVID-19. The CDR3 protein is CASSRIGGTEAFF. The sequenced DNA is TGCGCCAGCAGCCGAATCGGGGGAACTGAAGCTTTCTTT.